This TCR beta chain was sequenced for a study of T-cell reconstitution after alpha-beta-depleted transplantation in children. Preparing the TCRbeta library involved the use of unique molecular identifiers. One entry per CDR3 protein results from TCRdb running MiXCR on the PCR reads. Of almost 400,000 distinct CDR3 sequences in the sample, just over 20% were seen once. The germline gives CDR1 SGHRS, CDR2 YFSETQ. V lost 0 bases to trimming and J lost 7 bases, with 11 bases between them. CDR3 length: 14 amino acids. This receptor was taken from a human donor who donated a stem cell graft to a child with acute myeloid leukemia. The material was PBMCs from the stem cell graft donor, obtained from the stem cell graft. The chain employs TRBV5-1 and TRBJ2-1, with D perhaps given as TRBD1 or TRBD2 (5 bases each). CDR3 nucleotide sequence: TGCGCCAGCAGCTTGGGGGACCTCACGAATGAGCAGTTCTTC. This codes for CASSLGDLTNEQFF.